What follows are 32 T cell receptor beta chains derived from one specimen sequenced in a study of T cells after yellow fever vaccination. TCRdb called the 5' RACE reads again in MiXCR, with one record for every CDR3 protein. Of 300,000 or so distinct CDR3 sequences in the sample, approximately 12% are singletons; the top ten hold about 0.54%. Sequences were derived from CD4+ T cells sorted from PBMCs, sampled 45 days after the yellow fever booster vaccination. The source is a young man who received the YFV17D yellow fever vaccine.

This clonotype was picked up a small number of times. For the CDR3, the DNA is TGCAGTGCATTGGGACGGACTAATCAGCCCCAGCATTTT. It codes for CSALGRTNQPQHF. V gene TRBV20-1 combines with J gene TRBJ1-5; tentative D call: TRBD1 (5 bases). This CDR3 region has 13 residues. In germline, CDR1 is DFQATT, CDR2 SNEGSKA (reference sequence). Trimming pared 6 bases from V and 4 bases from J, leaving 13 bases between.

V gene TRBV7-3 combines with J gene TRBJ2-1; D remains unclear. V lost 2 bases to trimming and J lost 3 bases, with 14 bases between them. CDR3 length: 16 amino acids. CDR1 and CDR2 (germline): SGHTA, FQGTGA. CDR3 loop: CASSLSPTLLYNEQFF. Here the CDR3 DNA reads TGTGCCAGCAGCTTATCCCCCACCCTACTCTACAATGAGCAGTTCTTC.

This clonotype was recorded many times. One end of the junction fails to match germline, which may point to a read error. CDR3 nucleotide sequence: TGTGCCAGCAGCTTAGGGCTAGCGGGAACCTACGAGCAGTACTTC. As protein: CASSLGLAGTYEQYF. This chain joins TRBV5-1 and TRBJ2-7; 9 nucleotides agree with TRBD2. CDR1 SGHRS and CDR2 YFSETQ come from the germline V gene. This CDR3 region has 15 residues.

The rearrangement links TRBV7-2 to TRBJ2-5, with 9 nucleotides matching TRBD2. CDR3 size: 13 residues. Germline loops: CDR1 SGHTA, CDR2 FQGNSA. V lost 5 bases and J lost 4; bases outside the gene matches: 2. The CDR3 coding sequence is TGTGCCAGCAGCCAACTAGCGGGAGAGACCCAGTACTTC. Its protein product is CASSQLAGETQYF.

With respect to this clonotype: It is unclear where the CDR3 begins or ends on the DNA, so no DNA is shown, and the CDR3 is as TCRdb lists it. The chain combines TRBV7-8 with TRBJ2-2; the D call of TRBD1 is as the table states it, not checked on the DNA. Inclusive of both ends, the CDR3 amounts to 15 amino acids. Germline CDR1 and CDR2: SGHVS and FQNEAQ. The chain's CDR3 is CAGPRGARTPGSCFF.

This chain links TRBV3-1 with TRBJ2-7, with D unresolved. Germline-derived CDR1 and CDR2 are LGHDT and YNNKEL (reference sequence). Trimming shortened V by 0 bases and J by 12 bases, and 12 bases separated the two germline ends. The length of the CDR3 is 12 residues. DNA for the CDR3: TGTGCCAGCAGCCAAGAGACCAGGAAACGGTACTTC. It specifies CASSQETRKRYF.

The chain uses TRBV5-1 and TRBJ1-4; D possibly corresponds to TRBD1 (5 bases). CDR3 size: 15 residues. Trimming shortened V by 1 base and J by 4 bases, and 11 bases separated the two germline ends. Germline-derived CDR1 and CDR2 are SGHRS and YFSETQ. The CDR3 DNA follows: TGCGCCAGCAGCTTGTTGGGGACGATTAATGAAAAACTGTTTTTT. Amino acids: CASSLLGTINEKLFF.

This clonotype was counted only a few times. This chain connects TRBV11-2 to TRBJ2-7; D might be TRBD1 (6 bases). The V end lost 10 bases, the J end lost 3 bases, and 19 bases lay between the germline ends. Germline CDR1 and CDR2: SGHAT and FQNNGV. The CDR3 sequence is 14 residues long. Written as DNA, the CDR3 is TGTGCCACCGCCGGCGGTACAGGGATCTACGAGCAGTACTTC. Encoded protein: CATAGGTGIYEQYF.

This clonotype has a count of ten or more. The chain's CDR3 is CASSSGGLMEQYF. Written as DNA, the CDR3 is TGTGCCAGCAGCTCCGGCGGACTTATGGAGCAGTACTTC. The chain joins TRBV7-2 to TRBJ2-7, with D possibly being TRBD2 (5 bases). Germline V lookup: CDR1 SGHTA, CDR2 FQGNSA. The V end was cut by 4 bases, the J end by 7 bases, with 14 bases between. CDR3 length: 13 amino acids. The full variable domain, rest sourced from reference TRBV7-2 and TRBJ2-7, is GAGVSQSPSNKVTEKGKDVELRCDPISGHTALYWYRQSLGQGLEFLIYFQGNSAPDKSGLPSDRFSAERTGGSVSTLTIQRTQQEDSAVYLCASSSGGLMEQYFGPGTRLTVT.

This clonotype was detected ten times or more. This chain links TRBV12-3 or TRBV12-4 with TRBJ2-7; 8 positions match TRBD2. J was trimmed by 3 bases and V by 6 bases; bases with no gene match: 10. The CDR3 is made up of 15 amino acids. The CDR3 spells CASRAGDGRGYEQYF. DNA for the CDR3: TGTGCCAGCAGAGCGGGGGACGGCAGGGGCTACGAGCAGTACTTC.

The table lists this clonotype with a few counts. The rearrangement uses TRBV5-1 and TRBJ2-1; D gene uncertain. The CDR3 runs to 13 residues. Germline V CDR1 and CDR2: SGHRS, YFSETQ. Trimming shortened V by 4 bases and J by 8 bases, and 13 bases separated the two germline ends. The CDR3 DNA reads TGCGCCAGCAGCGAAGCTAACTCTGATGAGCAGTTCTTC. It codes for CASSEANSDEQFF.

This clonotype was counted many times. The chain uses TRBV10-3 and TRBJ2-7, with 9 positions matching TRBD2. The CDR3 is 16 amino acids. Germline V CDR1 and CDR2: ENHRY, SYGVKD. Losses at the gene ends were 0 bases for V and 5 bases for J; bases not matched to a gene: 8. CDR3 DNA sequence: TGTGCCATCAGTGAGTCTATGCTAGCGGGATGGGACGAGCAGTACTTC. It specifies CAISESMLAGWDEQYF.

The rearrangement links TRBV7-2 to TRBJ2-1; the D is unclear. The germline CDR1 and CDR2 sequences are SGHTA and FQGNSA. The CDR3 has 13 amino acids. V was clipped by 5 bases and J by 6 bases, with 11 bases between them. DNA for the CDR3: TGTGCCAGCAGCCCTAGACAAACCAATGAGCAGTTCTTC. Its translation: CASSPRQTNEQFF.

V and J are TRBV7-9 and TRBJ2-3; D is tentatively TRBD1 or TRBD2 (5 bases each). CDR3 length: 12 amino acids. Germline CDR1 reads SEHNR; CDR2 reads FQNEAQ (reference sequence). V lost 5 bases to trimming and J lost 7 bases, with 10 bases between them. The CDR3 nucleotides are TGTGCCAGCAGCCCTGAGGGGAATACGCAGTATTTT. Translation gives CASSPEGNTQYF.

V is TRBV20-1 and J is TRBJ2-6; the D is unclear. CDR1 DFQATT and CDR2 SNEGSKA come from the germline V gene (reference sequence). Trimming shortened V by 3 bases and J by 0 bases, and 15 bases separated the two germline ends. The CDR3 extends over 17 amino acids. CDR3 in amino acids: CSARILSSGSGANVLTF. The DNA of the CDR3 is TGCAGTGCTAGGATCCTATCATCGGGCTCTGGGGCCAACGTCCTGACTTTC.

This chain joins TRBV19 and TRBJ2-3; the D is unclear. The CDR3 extends over 17 amino acids. V was trimmed by 0 bases and J by 2 bases, leaving 15 bases between them. Germline CDR1 is LNHDA and CDR2 is SQIVND (reference sequence). CDR3 residues: CASSIDFVTTLTDTQYF. DNA of the CDR3: TGTGCCAGTAGTATAGACTTCGTGACCACCCTCACAGATACGCAGTATTTT.

This sequence joins TRBV11-3 and TRBJ2-3; TRBD2 aligns across 12 bases. From germline, CDR1 is SGHNT and CDR2 YENEEA. Unmatched junction bases numbered 8, after V lost 5 bases and J lost 5 bases. The CDR3 sequence is 16 residues long. CDR3 amino acids: CASSPGETSGRDTQYF. CDR3 nucleotides: TGTGCCAGCAGCCCAGGCGAGACTAGCGGGAGAGATACGCAGTATTTT.

The V and J genes are TRBV4-2 and TRBJ2-3, with TRBD2 identical over 8 bases. Per the germline V gene, CDR1 is LGHNA and CDR2 is YNFKEQ. There are 16 residues in the CDR3. Trimming cost V 4 bases and J 1 base; bases outside gene matches: 7. The CDR3 DNA is TGTGCCAGCAGCCCCGCCCAGACTAGCGGCACAGATACGCAGTATTTT. Encoded protein: CASSPAQTSGTDTQYF.

The CDR3 protein is CASSDRDRGVAQYF. CDR3 coding DNA: TGTGCCAGCAGTGACCGAGACCGGGGAGTTGCGCAGTATTTT. The rearrangement joins TRBV6-1 to TRBJ2-3; D possibly corresponds to TRBD2 (5 bases). CDR3 length: 14 amino acids. V dropped 3 bases and J dropped 10 bases, with 17 bases sitting between them. Germline V gene lookup returns CDR1 MNHNS and CDR2 SASEGT.

The chain joins TRBV11-2 to TRBJ2-7, with 11 bases fitting TRBD2. Germline V gives CDR1 SGHAT, CDR2 FQNNGV. The CDR3 spans 16 residues. V dropped 3 bases and J dropped 6; count of bases not matched to a gene: 10. Here the CDR3 reads CASSFSSSGRTGEQYF. In DNA form, the CDR3 reads TGTGCCAGCAGCTTTTCCTCTAGCGGGAGGACGGGCGAGCAGTACTTC.

This clonotype was counted a few times. J is TRBJ2-1 and V is TRBV7-3; TRBD2 might be the D (6 bases). Germline lookup yields CDR1 SGHTA and CDR2 FQGTGA. CDR3 length: 15 residues. Trimming removed 2 bases at V and 0 bases at J, with 8 bases between. In nucleotides, the CDR3 is TGTGCCAGCAGCTTACTAGCGTACTCCTACAATGAGCAGTTCTTC. Its protein is CASSLLAYSYNEQFF.

The chain joins TRBV5-4 to TRBJ2-3; D perhaps matches TRBD2 (5 bases). Trimming stripped 4 bases from V and 2 bases from J, with 11 bases between. The CDR3 is 14 amino acids. Germline V gene lookup returns CDR1 SGHNT and CDR2 YYREEE (reference sequence). The CDR3 nucleotides are TGTGCCAGCAGCCCGGATCGGGACACAGATACGCAGTATTTT. Protein product: CASSPDRDTDTQYF. The full variable domain, with the rest looked up from reference TRBV5-4 and TRBJ2-3, is ETGVTQSPTHLIKTRGQQVTLRCSSQSGHNTVSWYQQALGQGPQFIFQYYREEENGRGNFPPRFSGLQFPNYSSELNVNALELDDSALYLCASSPDRDTDTQYFGPGTRLTVL.

This clonotype has a handful of counts. The J gene is TRBJ2-7, the V gene TRBV6-5, with TRBD2 matching over 8 bases. Germline lookup yields CDR1 MNHEY and CDR2 SVGAGI. After removal of 4 bases from V and 2 bases from J, the junction contained 4 bases not matched to a gene. CDR3 length equals 14 residues. CDR3 amino acids: CASSSKRGTYEQYF. The CDR3 coding sequence is TGTGCCAGCAGTTCCAAGCGGGGGACCTACGAGCAGTACTTC.

The V call is TRBV12-3 or TRBV12-4, the J call TRBJ2-4; TRBD1 aligns across 7 bases. J lost 5 bases, V lost 6 bases, and 4 bases had no gene match. CDR3 length: 13 amino acids. CDR3 DNA sequence: TGTGCCAGCAGAGACAGGGCCCAAAACATTCAGTACTTC. Its protein product is CASRDRAQNIQYF.

This clonotype was counted at least ten times. The rearrangement links TRBV12-3 or TRBV12-4 to TRBJ1-1; the match to TRBD1 covers 8 bases. Trimming took 3 bases from V and 4 from J; bases not matched to a gene: 4. The CDR3 runs 14 residues. CDR3 sequence: CASSLTGEGTEAFF. CDR3 sequence (DNA): TGTGCCAGCAGTTTGACAGGGGAGGGCACTGAAGCTTTCTTT.

This clonotype has a count of ten or more. This chain uses TRBV20-1 with TRBJ2-1; D tentatively reads TRBD1 or TRBD2 (6 bases each). The CDR3 is 14 residues long. Between the trimmed V and J ends, which lost 6 bases and 7 bases, there was a span of 19 bases. The germline V gene has CDR1 DFQATT and CDR2 SNEGSKA (reference sequence). The CDR3 reads CSAYGSGAENEQFF. CDR3 coding DNA: TGCAGTGCATACGGCTCGGGGGCCGAGAATGAGCAGTTCTTC.

The chain combines TRBV4-3 with TRBJ2-1; D gene ambiguous. The germline V gene has CDR1 LGHNA and CDR2 YSLEER. V was shortened by 0 bases and J by 0 bases, with 15 bases between the two germline ends. The CDR3 has 18 amino acids. In DNA form, the CDR3 reads TGCGCCAGCAGCCAAGATCTGGGCGGAGCCTTCTCCTACAATGAGCAGTTCTTC. Protein: CASSQDLGGAFSYNEQFF.

There are a few counts of this clonotype. This chain uses TRBV16 with TRBJ1-1; D is possibly TRBD1 (5 bases). The CDR3 loop spans 12 amino acids. V was clipped by 0 bases and J by 11 bases, with 10 bases between them. CDR1 is KGHSY and CDR2 is FQNENV in the germline V gene. The CDR3 DNA reads TGTGCCAGCAGCCAATCGTTGCGGGGCGCTTTCTTT. Translation: CASSQSLRGAFF.

The chain joins TRBV12-3 or TRBV12-4 to TRBJ2-3, with 10 bases lining up with TRBD2. The V segment lost 6 bases and the J segment 2 bases; nucleotides outside the gene matches: 5. The CDR3 is 15 residues long. CDR3 nucleotide sequence: TGTGCCAGCAGGGTGGGGACTAGCGTCACAGATACGCAGTATTTT. Encoded protein: CASRVGTSVTDTQYF.

This clonotype occurred a few times. The V call is TRBV20-1, the J call TRBJ2-3, with D possibly being TRBD2 (6 bases). In germline, CDR1 is DFQATT, CDR2 SNEGSKA (reference sequence). V shed 6 bases and J shed 5 bases, with 12 bases lying between them. The CDR3 has 12 residues. The CDR3 protein is CSAIREKDTQYF. DNA for the CDR3: TGCAGTGCGATCCGGGAGAAAGATACGCAGTATTTT.

This clonotype was observed a handful of times. DNA of the CDR3: TGTGCCAGCAGCCTCCACGGGACAGGGACTGGATCACCCCTCCACTTT. The encoded protein is CASSLHGTGTGSPLHF. This chain connects TRBV7-2 to TRBJ1-6; TRBD1 matches 9 bases. Trimming cost V 5 bases and J 10 bases; bases outside gene matches: 12. This CDR3 has 16 amino acids. In germline, CDR1 is SGHTA, CDR2 FQGNSA.

This clonotype was observed at least ten times. The chain couples TRBV20-1 to TRBJ2-3; TRBD2 is a possible D gene (5 bases). Germline V gene lookup returns CDR1 DFQATT and CDR2 SNEGSKA (reference sequence). CDR3 size: 10 residues. Deletions cut 8 bases from V and 7 bases from J, with 10 bases between. CDR3 protein: CSPRDYTQYF. As DNA, the CDR3 is TGCAGTCCGAGGGATTATACGCAGTATTTT.